This T cell receptor beta chain emerged from a study of cytomegalovirus exposure and HLA in healthy donors. Study-wide findings and caveats: The study flagged roughly 150 TCR beta chains as cytomegalovirus-associated. In an earlier analysis, about 87% or about 30%: the productive usage of most TCR beta V segments.

Healthy bone marrow donors formed the donor group. In its sample, this clone was seen a few times. Its antigen is not identified. Germline loops: CDR1 DFQATT, CDR2 SNEGSKA (reference sequence). V lost 6 bases, J lost 3 bases, and 8 bases lay in between. The CDR3 runs 11 residues. With 60 Vbeta and 13 Jbeta primers, the PCR was carried out. Using immunoSEQ multiplex PCR, the repertoire was profiled, and TCRdb retains in-frame clones only, with some absent. The sample lists tens of thousands of clones; over 70% were seen once. The receptor comes from a man aged 55 to 70 in good health and CMV-seronegative. The V call is TRBV20-1, the J call TRBJ1-1; D is unresolved. The sample comprised PBMCs. CDR3 bases: TGCAGTGCAGTGAGGGACACTGAAGCTTTCTTT. Translated, it gives CSAVRDTEAFF.